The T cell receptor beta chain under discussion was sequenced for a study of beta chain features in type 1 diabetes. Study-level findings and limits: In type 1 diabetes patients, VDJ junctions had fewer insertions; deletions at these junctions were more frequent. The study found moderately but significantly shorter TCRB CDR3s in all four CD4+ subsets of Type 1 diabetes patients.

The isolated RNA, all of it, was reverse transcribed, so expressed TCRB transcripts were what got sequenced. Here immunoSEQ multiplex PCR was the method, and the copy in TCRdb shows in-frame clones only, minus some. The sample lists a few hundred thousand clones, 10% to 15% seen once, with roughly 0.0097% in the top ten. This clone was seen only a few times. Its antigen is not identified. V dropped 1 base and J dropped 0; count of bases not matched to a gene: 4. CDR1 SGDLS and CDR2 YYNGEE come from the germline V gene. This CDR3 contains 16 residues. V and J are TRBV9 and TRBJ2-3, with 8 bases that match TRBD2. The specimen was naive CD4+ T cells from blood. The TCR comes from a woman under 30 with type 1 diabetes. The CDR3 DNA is TGTGCCAGCAGCGTACTTTCTAGCGGGAGCACAGATACGCAGTATTTT. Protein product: CASSVLSSGSTDTQYF.